This TCR beta chain originates from a study of control samples from healthy donors and cancer patients. V dropped 5 bases and J dropped 5 bases, with 16 bases sitting between them. From germline, CDR1 is SEHNR and CDR2 FQNEAQ (reference sequence). This CDR3 contains 14 residues. This table comes from immunoSEQ multiplex PCR, and its TCRdb copy is limited to in-frame clones, with some not included. The data contain about 160,000 clones, approximately 94% of them singletons. What was sequenced was PBMCs. The chain couples TRBV7-9 to TRBJ2-7; D is perhaps TRBD2 (6 bases). This sequence was found in a man aged 55 to 70 with colorectal cancer. The CDR3 sequence is CASSRLGGRDEQYF. The CDR3 DNA is TGTGCCAGCAGCAGACTAGGAGGTCGGGACGAGCAGTACTTC.